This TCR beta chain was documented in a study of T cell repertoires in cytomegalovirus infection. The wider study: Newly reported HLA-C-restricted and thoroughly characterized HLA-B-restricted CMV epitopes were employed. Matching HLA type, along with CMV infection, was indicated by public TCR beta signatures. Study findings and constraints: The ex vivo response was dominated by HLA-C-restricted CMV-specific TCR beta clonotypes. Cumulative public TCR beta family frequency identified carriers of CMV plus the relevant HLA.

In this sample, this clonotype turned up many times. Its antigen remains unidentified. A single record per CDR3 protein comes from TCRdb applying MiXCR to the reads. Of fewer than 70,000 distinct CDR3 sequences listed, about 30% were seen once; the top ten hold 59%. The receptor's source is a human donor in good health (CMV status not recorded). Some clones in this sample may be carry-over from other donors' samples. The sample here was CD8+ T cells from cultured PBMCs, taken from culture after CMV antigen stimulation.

DNA of the CDR3: TGTGCCAGCAGTCGATCTACAGGAATCGAGCAGTACTTC. It yields the protein CASSRSTGIEQYF. V is TRBV12-3 or TRBV12-4 and J is TRBJ2-7; D may be TRBD1 (5 bases). V lost 5 bases and J 6 bases, leaving 14 bases between the germline ends. This CDR3 has 13 residues.